Sequencing of this T cell receptor (beta chain) was carried out in a study of cytomegalovirus exposure and HLA in healthy donors. In the study overall: Among the 398 genotyped donors, 81% were placed in the Caucasian-associated ancestry cluster.

On this clone: Its antigen is unknown. An end of the junction does not agree with germline; a read error may underlie this.

With 60 Vbeta and 13 Jbeta primers, the PCR was carried out. Data came from immunoSEQ multiplex PCR; TCRdb stores just in-frame clones and leaves some out. The data show over 120,000 clones, about three quarters seen once. Study results and limitations: Rare sequences made up most TCRs, while some public TCRs were found in many donors. Later on, a genetic analysis was performed. It linked a missense variant in DCLRE1C with V- and J-gene trimming of TCR beta. Researchers reported in a later analysis that common viral pathogens appeared linked to several top clusters.

Germline V CDR1 and CDR2: SGHKS, YYEKEE (reference sequence). CDR3 size: 15 residues. This receptor was obtained from a male donor in good health and CMV-seronegative. This chain joins TRBV5-5 and TRBJ1-4; tentatively, D is TRBD1 (5 bases). Specimen: PBMCs. This chain's CDR3 is CASSLGDLWGGKLFF. The DNA of the CDR3 is TGTGCCAGCAGTTTGGGGGACCTCTGGGGAGGGAAACTGTTTTTT.